Listed below are T cell receptor beta chains from one sample, sequenced in a study of hypomethylating agent response in myelodysplastic syndrome. The table came from immunoSEQ multiplex PCR; TCRdb's copy has only in-frame clones and leaves some out. The data contain thousands of clones, 87% of them seen just once; the ten biggest clones take up about 15%. The sample consisted of bone marrow, taken before or after starting hypomethylating agent treatment for myelodysplastic syndrome (not recorded which). Receptors were obtained from a human donor with myelodysplastic syndrome. The conserved cysteine and the conserved F or W are not part of the CDR3 here.

V gene,CDR3 protein
TRBV5-4,ASSLEYNSPLH
TRBV11-2,ASSPGPNIGELF
TRBV19,ASSAGGSYGYT
TRBV19,ASSIQIRAPSHNEQF
TRBV27,ASSLRGLNTGELF
TRBV7-2,ASTAKAGELF
TRBV27,ASSPTAGGNGYT
TRBV9,ASSVDWTGYYGYT
TRBV11-2,ASSFRTQSVRVDTIY
TRBV29-1,SVRATRLAGGSVGAQY
TRBV5-6,ASSPPGQGAIGELF
TRBV28,ASLPQDRGRNTEAF
TRBV6-1,ASSEATGVSNQPQH
TRBV5-6,ASSLQFYEQY
TRBV6-6,ASRPTGGRMNTEAF
TRBV7-9,ASSLVFSLGETQY
TRBV27,ASSSGQGVYGYT
TRBV18,ASSPSGSNGYT
TRBV11-2,ASSLASRGFEAQY
TRBV11-2,ASSPPGGGMNTGELF
TRBV27,ASSLVPPGLAGWTSETQY
TRBV2,ASSEARTTDTQY
TRBV5-1,ASSLGLQFQETQY
TRBV6-5,ASSYFGTGPEEAF
TRBV11-2,ASSLEGDGYT
TRBV29-1,SARQGFSYEQY
TRBV29-1,SVQPQDNEQF
TRBV14,ASSQVFGTNTDTQY
TRBV30,AWSNRDRPYEQY
TRBV4-1,ASSQDIRAQTGNTIY
TRBV19,ASSHSTESSYEQY
TRBV5-4,ASSSGSRTDTQY
TRBV6-5,ASSYSSRQEYYGYT